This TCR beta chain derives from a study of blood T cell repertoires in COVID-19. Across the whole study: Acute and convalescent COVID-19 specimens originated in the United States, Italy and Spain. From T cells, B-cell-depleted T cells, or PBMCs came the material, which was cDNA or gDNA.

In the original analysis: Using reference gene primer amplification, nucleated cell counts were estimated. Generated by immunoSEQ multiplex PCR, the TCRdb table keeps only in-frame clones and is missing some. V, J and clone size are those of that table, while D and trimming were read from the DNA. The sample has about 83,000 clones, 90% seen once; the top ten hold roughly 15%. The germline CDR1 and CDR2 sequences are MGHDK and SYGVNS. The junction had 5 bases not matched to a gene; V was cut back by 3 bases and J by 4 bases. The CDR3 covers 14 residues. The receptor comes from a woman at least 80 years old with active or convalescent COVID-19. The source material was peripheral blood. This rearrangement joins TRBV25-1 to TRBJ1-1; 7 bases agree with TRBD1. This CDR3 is CASSENRGVTEAFF. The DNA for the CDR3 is TGTGCCAGCAGTGAGAACAGGGGCGTCACTGAAGCTTTCTTT.